This paragraph covers one T cell receptor beta chain sequence. The V gene's germline CDR1 is LGHNA and CDR2 YSLEER. The V gene end was trimmed by 0 bases and the J gene end by 1 base; junction bases not matched to a gene: 7. The CDR3 runs 19 residues. This sample stems from a study of OX40 agonist ivuxolimab in advanced cancers. Study summary: The dose-escalation cohort was approximately 84% male, with a mean age of about 58 years, ranging about 23 to 79.

Profiled with immunoSEQ multiplex PCR; TCRdb holds only in-frame clones, not every one. In the table there are 65,000 to 85,000 clones, roughly 85% of which are singletons. The TCR originated in an adult with an advanced solid tumor such as melanoma, head and neck, liver or kidney cancer. Material: CD4+ or CD8+ T cells sorted from blood, obtained in a trial of the OX40 agonist ivuxolimab. The chain uses TRBV4-3 and TRBJ2-1; TRBD2 matches at 12 bases. The CDR3 is CASSQDWLAGGLSYNEQFF. The CDR3 DNA reads as TGCGCCAGCAGCCAAGACTGGCTAGCGGGGGGGCTATCCTACAATGAGCAGTTCTTC.